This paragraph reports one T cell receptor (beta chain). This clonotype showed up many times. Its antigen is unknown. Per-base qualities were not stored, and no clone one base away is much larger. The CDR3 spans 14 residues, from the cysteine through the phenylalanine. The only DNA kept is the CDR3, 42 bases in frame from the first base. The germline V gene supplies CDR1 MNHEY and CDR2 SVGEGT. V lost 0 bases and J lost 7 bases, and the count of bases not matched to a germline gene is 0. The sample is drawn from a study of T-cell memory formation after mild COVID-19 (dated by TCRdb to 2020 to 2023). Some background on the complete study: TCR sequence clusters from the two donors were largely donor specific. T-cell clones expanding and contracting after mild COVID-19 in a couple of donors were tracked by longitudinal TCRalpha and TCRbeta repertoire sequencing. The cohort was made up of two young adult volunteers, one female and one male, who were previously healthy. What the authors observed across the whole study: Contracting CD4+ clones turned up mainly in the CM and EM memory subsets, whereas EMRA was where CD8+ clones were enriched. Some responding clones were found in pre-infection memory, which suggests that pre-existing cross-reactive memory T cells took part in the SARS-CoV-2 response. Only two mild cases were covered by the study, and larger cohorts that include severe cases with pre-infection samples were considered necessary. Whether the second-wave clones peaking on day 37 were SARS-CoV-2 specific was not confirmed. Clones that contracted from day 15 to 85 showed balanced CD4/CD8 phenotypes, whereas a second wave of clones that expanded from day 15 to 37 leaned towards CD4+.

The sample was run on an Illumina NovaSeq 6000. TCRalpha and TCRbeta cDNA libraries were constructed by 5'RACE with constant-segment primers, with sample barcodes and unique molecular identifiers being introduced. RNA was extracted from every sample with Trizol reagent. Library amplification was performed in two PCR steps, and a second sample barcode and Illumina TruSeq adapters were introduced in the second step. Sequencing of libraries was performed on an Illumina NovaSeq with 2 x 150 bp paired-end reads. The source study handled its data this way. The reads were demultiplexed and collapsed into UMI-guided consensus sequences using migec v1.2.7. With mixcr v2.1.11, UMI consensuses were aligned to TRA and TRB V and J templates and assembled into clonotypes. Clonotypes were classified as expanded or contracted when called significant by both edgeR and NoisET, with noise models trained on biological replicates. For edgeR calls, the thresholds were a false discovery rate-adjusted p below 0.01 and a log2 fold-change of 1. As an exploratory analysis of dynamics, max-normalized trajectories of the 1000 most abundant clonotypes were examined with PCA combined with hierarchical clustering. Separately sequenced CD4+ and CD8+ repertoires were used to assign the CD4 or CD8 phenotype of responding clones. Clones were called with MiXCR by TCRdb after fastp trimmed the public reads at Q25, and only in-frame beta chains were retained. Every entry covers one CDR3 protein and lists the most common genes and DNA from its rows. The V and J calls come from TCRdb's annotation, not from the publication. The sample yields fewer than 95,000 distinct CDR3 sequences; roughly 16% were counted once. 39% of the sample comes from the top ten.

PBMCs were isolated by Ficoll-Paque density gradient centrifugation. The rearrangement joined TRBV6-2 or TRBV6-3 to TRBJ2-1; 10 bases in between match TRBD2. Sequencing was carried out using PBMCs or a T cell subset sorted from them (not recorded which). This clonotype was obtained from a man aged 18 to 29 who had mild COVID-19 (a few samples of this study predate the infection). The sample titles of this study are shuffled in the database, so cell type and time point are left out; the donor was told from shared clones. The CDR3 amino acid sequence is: CASSYSSGGNEQFF. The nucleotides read TGTGCCAGCAGTTACTCTAGCGGGGGGAATGAGCAGTTCTTC.